This TCR beta chain was profiled in a study of kidney transplant recipient with SARS-CoV-2 infection. TCRdb processed the reads anew with MiXCR; each CDR3 protein has one entry. Of about 250,000 distinct CDR3 sequences listed, 29% are singletons. A few counts support this clonotype. The germline gene is not matched at one end of the junction; a read error may be the cause. The source is a young adult male patient who had COVID-19 and was a kidney transplant recipient. Some T cells may have come from the graft donor. The sequencing here drew on a blood sample, taken at baseline and on approximately day 120 from a kidney transplant recipient.

In DNA, the CDR3 is TGCGCCGGCAGCAGCCAGACAGGGGGGAATAATTCACCCCTCCACTTT. This gives the protein CAGSSQTGGNNSPLHF. The J gene is TRBJ1-6, the V gene TRBV5-1, with 9 bases identical to TRBD1. This CDR3 region has 16 residues. Germline lookup yields CDR1 SGHRS and CDR2 YFSETQ.